The rows below give T cell receptor beta chains drawn from one sample of a study of blood T cell repertoires in COVID-19. Method: immunoSEQ multiplex PCR; TCRdb's copy keeps in-frame clones and lacks some. The repertoire consists of about 200,000 clones, with approximately 87% occurring once and the leading ten covering about 6%. Sequencing was performed on peripheral blood. The receptor set was obtained from a man in his 60s who had recovered from COVID-19. Both conserved end residues are part of each CDR3. The D gene is left open where the match is weak. Clone size is not always given. Where it is, it says once, few, many or a class for expanded clones.

cdr3_aa: CASRTGSSEKLFF
cdr3_nt: TGTGCCAGCAGGACAGGGTCGAGTGAAAAACTGTTTTTT
v_call: TRBV27
clone_size: once
j_call: TRBJ1-4
d_call: TRBD1

cdr3_aa: CASSPGHSGNTIYF
cdr3_nt: TGTGCCAGCAGTCCTGGCCACTCTGGAAACACCATATATTTT
v_call: TRBV6-5
clone_size: -
j_call: TRBJ1-3
d_call: -

cdr3_aa: CSVVPGAEAFF
cdr3_nt: TGCAGCGTTGTTCCGGGAGCTGAAGCTTTCTTT
v_call: TRBV29-1
clone_size: -
j_call: TRBJ1-1
d_call: -

cdr3_aa: CATSDFQGSFIGEQFF
cdr3_nt: TGTGCCACCAGTGATTTTCAGGGGTCGTTCATTGGTGAGCAGTTCTTC
v_call: TRBV24-1
clone_size: once
j_call: TRBJ2-1
d_call: -

cdr3_aa: CATSGRDSNQPQHF
cdr3_nt: TGTGCCACCAGTGGGAGGGATAGCAATCAGCCCCAGCATTTT
v_call: TRBV24-1
clone_size: -
j_call: TRBJ1-5
d_call: -

cdr3_aa: CASSKVERPGEKLFF
cdr3_nt: TGTGCCAGCAGCAAGGTGGAGAGACCGGGTGAAAAACTGTTTTTT
v_call: TRBV6-6
clone_size: -
j_call: TRBJ1-4
d_call: -

cdr3_aa: CASSLAPSAGGPADTQYF
cdr3_nt: TGTGCCAGCAGCTTAGCGCCCTCGGCGGGAGGGCCTGCAGATACGCAGTATTTT
v_call: TRBV7-6
clone_size: -
j_call: TRBJ2-3
d_call: TRBD2

cdr3_aa: CASSPSGSWLRAGELFF
cdr3_nt: TGTGCCAGCAGCCCTAGCGGGAGTTGGCTGAGGGCCGGGGAGCTGTTTTTT
v_call: TRBV3-1/TRBV3-2
clone_size: few
j_call: TRBJ2-2
d_call: TRBD2

cdr3_aa: CASSVDGQGAVGTGNTIYF
cdr3_nt: TGTGCCAGCAGCGTAGATGGACAGGGGGCAGTAGGAACAGGAAACACCATATATTTT
v_call: TRBV9
clone_size: -
j_call: TRBJ1-3
d_call: TRBD1

cdr3_aa: CASSLWTGGTRDEQYF
cdr3_nt: TGTGCCAGCAGCCTCTGGACAGGGGGGACGAGGGACGAGCAGTACTTC
v_call: TRBV7-9
clone_size: -
j_call: TRBJ2-7
d_call: TRBD1

cdr3_aa: CASSLGQGNQPQHF
cdr3_nt: TGTGCCAGCAGCCTAGGACAGGGCAATCAGCCCCAGCATTTT
v_call: TRBV3-1/TRBV3-2
clone_size: few
j_call: TRBJ1-5
d_call: TRBD1

cdr3_aa: CASSLDREQYF
cdr3_nt: TGCGCCAGCAGCTTGGACCGGGAGCAGTACTTC
v_call: TRBV5-1
clone_size: -
j_call: TRBJ2-7
d_call: -

cdr3_aa: CASSSWTSGDSYEQYF
cdr3_nt: TGTGCCAGCAGCTCATGGACTAGCGGGGATTCCTACGAGCAGTACTTC
v_call: TRBV11-1
clone_size: -
j_call: TRBJ2-7
d_call: TRBD2

cdr3_aa: CASSTGGRADETQYF
cdr3_nt: TGCGCCAGCAGCACTGGCGGGAGGGCCGATGAGACCCAGTACTTC
v_call: TRBV5-1
clone_size: -
j_call: TRBJ2-5
d_call: TRBD2

cdr3_aa: CASSESGQAPYEQYF
cdr3_nt: TGCGCCAGCAGTGAGTCGGGACAGGCCCCTTACGAGCAGTACTTC
v_call: TRBV10-2
clone_size: few
j_call: TRBJ2-7
d_call: TRBD1

cdr3_aa: CASSILSGTSEAQYF
cdr3_nt: TGTGCCAGCAGTATTTTGTCCGGGACTAGCGAGGCGCAGTACTTC
v_call: TRBV19
clone_size: -
j_call: TRBJ2-7
d_call: TRBD2

cdr3_aa: CASSSGTGLGEQYF
cdr3_nt: TGTGCCAGCAGTTCCGGGACTGGCTTGGGTGAGCAGTACTTC
v_call: TRBV5-8
clone_size: -
j_call: TRBJ2-7
d_call: -

cdr3_aa: CATSRRTSGTPYEQYF
cdr3_nt: TGTGCCACCAGCAGAAGGACTAGCGGGACTCCCTACGAGCAGTACTTC
v_call: TRBV15
clone_size: -
j_call: TRBJ2-7
d_call: TRBD2

cdr3_aa: CASSPSGANVLTF
cdr3_nt: TGTGCCTCATCCCCCTCTGGGGCCAACGTCCTGACTTTC
v_call: TRBV30
clone_size: -
j_call: TRBJ2-6
d_call: -

cdr3_aa: CASKTGTSTDTQYF
cdr3_nt: TGTGCCAGTAAAACGGGGACAAGCACAGATACGCAGTATTTT
v_call: TRBV19
clone_size: -
j_call: TRBJ2-3
d_call: -

cdr3_aa: CASSPRGPAGGYEQYF
cdr3_nt: TGTGCCAGTAGTCCCCGAGGCCCAGCCGGGGGATACGAGCAGTACTTC
v_call: TRBV19
clone_size: -
j_call: TRBJ2-7
d_call: -

cdr3_aa: CAWSLELIYNSPLHF
cdr3_nt: TGTGCCTGGAGTCTGGAGTTGATCTATAATTCACCCCTCCACTTT
v_call: TRBV30
clone_size: -
j_call: TRBJ1-6
d_call: -

cdr3_aa: CASSAGDRVEAFF
cdr3_nt: TGTGCCAGCAGCGCCGGCGACAGGGTAGAAGCTTTCTTT
v_call: TRBV6-5
clone_size: once
j_call: TRBJ1-1
d_call: TRBD1

cdr3_aa: CASSQDGGNRRKLFF
cdr3_nt: TGCGCCAGCAGCCAAGACGGGGGGAATAGGAGAAAACTGTTTTTT
v_call: TRBV4-3
clone_size: -
j_call: TRBJ1-4
d_call: -

cdr3_aa: CSVDPHRGHGYTF
cdr3_nt: TGCAGCGTTGATCCACACAGGGGGCATGGCTACACCTTC
v_call: TRBV29-1
clone_size: -
j_call: TRBJ1-2
d_call: TRBD1

cdr3_aa: CASRQGRGNTIYF
cdr3_nt: TGTGCCAGCAGACAGGGAAGGGGAAACACCATATATTTT
v_call: TRBV2
clone_size: -
j_call: TRBJ1-3
d_call: -

cdr3_aa: CASSASGTANTGELFF
cdr3_nt: TGCGCCAGCAGCGCATCCGGGACAGCGAACACCGGGGAGCTGTTTTTT
v_call: TRBV5-1
clone_size: -
j_call: TRBJ2-2
d_call: TRBD1

cdr3_aa: CASSLTPGQETQYF
cdr3_nt: TGCGCCAGCAGCTTGACGCCAGGGCAAGAGACCCAGTACTTC
v_call: TRBV5-1
clone_size: -
j_call: TRBJ2-5
d_call: -

cdr3_aa: CASSEKGGRRKLFF
cdr3_nt: TGTGCCAGCAGTGAAAAGGGGGGGAGGAGAAAACTGTTTTTT
v_call: TRBV2
clone_size: -
j_call: TRBJ1-4
d_call: -

cdr3_aa: CASSPGGGDQPQHF
cdr3_nt: TGTGCCAGCAGCCCAGGGGGCGGGGATCAGCCCCAGCATTTT
v_call: TRBV7-2
clone_size: few
j_call: TRBJ1-5
d_call: TRBD1

cdr3_aa: CASSVAPLGSSGANVLTF
cdr3_nt: TGTGCCAGCAGCGTAGCACCTCTTGGGAGCTCTGGGGCCAACGTCCTGACTTTC
v_call: TRBV9
clone_size: -
j_call: TRBJ2-6
d_call: -

cdr3_aa: CARGETVNTGELFF
cdr3_nt: TGCGCCAGAGGAGAGACAGTGAACACCGGGGAGCTGTTTTTT
v_call: TRBV10-2
clone_size: -
j_call: TRBJ2-2
d_call: -

cdr3_aa: CASSSRDRFNSPLHF
cdr3_nt: TGTGCCAGCAGCTCCCGGGACAGATTTAATTCACCCCTCCACTTT
v_call: TRBV5-4
clone_size: -
j_call: TRBJ1-6
d_call: TRBD1

cdr3_aa: CASTGGSDTQYF
cdr3_nt: TGTGCCAGCACGGGTGGATCAGATACGCAGTATTTT
v_call: TRBV6-6
clone_size: -
j_call: TRBJ2-3
d_call: -

cdr3_aa: CASSRPGQGSYEQYF
cdr3_nt: TGTGCCAGCAGCCGACCTGGACAGGGATCCTACGAGCAGTACTTC
v_call: TRBV27
clone_size: -
j_call: TRBJ2-7
d_call: TRBD1

cdr3_aa: CASSPGRGTNYGYTF
cdr3_nt: TGTGCCAGTAGTCCCGGCCGGGGAACTAACTATGGCTACACCTTC
v_call: TRBV19
clone_size: -
j_call: TRBJ1-2
d_call: -

cdr3_aa: CASSGGGAGETQYF
cdr3_nt: TGTGCCAGCAGTGGAGGGGGCGCGGGAGAGACCCAGTACTTC
v_call: TRBV2
clone_size: -
j_call: TRBJ2-5
d_call: TRBD1

cdr3_aa: CSVGRGVAYEQYF
cdr3_nt: TGCAGCGTCGGCAGGGGAGTTGCCTACGAGCAGTACTTC
v_call: TRBV29-1
clone_size: -
j_call: TRBJ2-7
d_call: -

cdr3_aa: CASSSREDQPQHF
cdr3_nt: TGTGCCAGCAGCTCTAGGGAGGATCAGCCCCAGCATTTT
v_call: TRBV7-9
clone_size: -
j_call: TRBJ1-5
d_call: -

cdr3_aa: CAWSGGQGRGYTF
cdr3_nt: TGTGCCTGGAGCGGGGGACAGGGCAGGGGCTACACCTTC
v_call: TRBV30
clone_size: few
j_call: TRBJ1-2
d_call: TRBD1

cdr3_aa: CASSFSGQGSSYNSPLHF
cdr3_nt: TGTGCCAGTAGCTTTTCCGGCCAGGGGAGCTCCTATAATTCACCCCTCCACTTT
v_call: TRBV19
clone_size: -
j_call: TRBJ1-6
d_call: -

cdr3_aa: CASSRTGMSTDTQYF
cdr3_nt: TGTGCCAGCAGCCGGACAGGGATGAGCACAGATACGCAGTATTTT
v_call: TRBV9
clone_size: -
j_call: TRBJ2-3
d_call: TRBD1

cdr3_aa: CASSSDQVTGNTIYF
cdr3_nt: TGTGCCAGCAGTAGTGATCAGGTTACTGGAAACACCATATATTTT
v_call: TRBV2
clone_size: -
j_call: TRBJ1-3
d_call: -

cdr3_aa: CASSQNGGRTEAFF
cdr3_nt: TGTGCCAGCAGCCAAAACGGGGGTCGCACTGAAGCTTTCTTT
v_call: TRBV3-1/TRBV3-2
clone_size: -
j_call: TRBJ1-1
d_call: -

cdr3_aa: CASSWTGAGGQPQHF
cdr3_nt: TGTGCCAGCAGCTGGACAGGGGCCGGAGGTCAGCCCCAGCATTTT
v_call: TRBV7-2
clone_size: -
j_call: TRBJ1-5
d_call: TRBD1

cdr3_aa: CASTPRGAEETQYF
cdr3_nt: TGTGCCAGTACCCCCCGGGGGGCGGAAGAGACCCAGTACTTC
v_call: TRBV19
clone_size: -
j_call: TRBJ2-5
d_call: -

cdr3_aa: CASSVAGQGYEQYF
cdr3_nt: TGTGCCAGCAGCGTAGCAGGACAGGGCTACGAGCAGTACTTC
v_call: TRBV9
clone_size: -
j_call: TRBJ2-7
d_call: TRBD1